Only a few counts were recorded for the clone carrying this T cell receptor beta chain. The data stem from a study of early stage breast cancer tumors. Sequencing used immunoSEQ multiplex PCR; TCRdb keeps in-frame clones, though not all of them. The data show over 13,000 clones, around three quarters seen once. Trimming removed 5 bases at V and 6 bases at J, with 17 bases between. The CDR3 is 14 amino acids. The germline CDR1 and CDR2 sequences are SEHNR and FQNEAQ (reference sequence). The sample taken for sequencing was normal breast tissue next to the tumor. This TCR derives from a person in their fifties with breast cancer. This chain connects TRBV7-9 to TRBJ2-7, with D perhaps TRBD2 (6 bases). The CDR3 nucleotides read TGTGCCAGCAGCCCCCGGACTATCTTGGGCGAGCAGTACTTC. Protein product: CASSPRTILGEQYF.